This T cell receptor (beta chain) is from a study of shared clonotypes between healthy human individuals. Study-wide findings and caveats: Rarefaction curves obtained for sorted subsets showed sequencing incomplete despite large depth.

CDR1 is SGHNT, CDR2 YYREEE, per germline (reference sequence). V was cut by 0 bases and J by 1 base, with 12 bases left in between. The CDR3 sequence is 16 residues long. Data came from immunoSEQ multiplex PCR; TCRdb stores just in-frame clones and leaves some out. Among around 2.3 million clones listed, approximately 96% were seen once. In the case of this clone: Its specificity is not known.

The V and J genes are TRBV5-4 and TRBJ2-3; D may be TRBD1 (6 bases). The receptor was isolated from a man between 18 and 35 years old in good health. Material for sequencing was naive CD4+ T cells sorted from blood. Noted subset: CD45RA+ positively selected. The CDR3 loop is CASSLGNRAGTDTQYF. The CDR3 nucleotides read TGTGCCAGCAGCTTGGGCAACAGGGCCGGCACAGATACGCAGTATTTT.